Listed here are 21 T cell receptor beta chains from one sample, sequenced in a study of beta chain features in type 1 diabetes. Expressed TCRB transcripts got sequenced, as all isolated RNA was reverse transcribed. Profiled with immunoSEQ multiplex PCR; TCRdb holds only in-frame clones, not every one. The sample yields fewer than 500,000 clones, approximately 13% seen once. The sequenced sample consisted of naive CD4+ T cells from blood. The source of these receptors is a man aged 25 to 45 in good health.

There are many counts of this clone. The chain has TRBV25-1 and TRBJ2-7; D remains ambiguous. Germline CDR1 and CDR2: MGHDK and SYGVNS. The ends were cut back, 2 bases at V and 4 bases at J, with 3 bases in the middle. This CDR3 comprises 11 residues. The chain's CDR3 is CASSERYEQYV. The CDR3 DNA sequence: TGTGCCAGCAGTGAACGTTACGAGCAGTACGTC.

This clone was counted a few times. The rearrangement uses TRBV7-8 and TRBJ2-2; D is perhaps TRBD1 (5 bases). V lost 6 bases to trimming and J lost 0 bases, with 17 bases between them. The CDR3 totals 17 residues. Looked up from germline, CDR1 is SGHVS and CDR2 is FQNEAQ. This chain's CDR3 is CASRKLTVIANTGELFF. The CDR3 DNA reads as TGTGCCAGCAGAAAACTGACAGTTATCGCGAACACCGGGGAGCTGTTTTTT.

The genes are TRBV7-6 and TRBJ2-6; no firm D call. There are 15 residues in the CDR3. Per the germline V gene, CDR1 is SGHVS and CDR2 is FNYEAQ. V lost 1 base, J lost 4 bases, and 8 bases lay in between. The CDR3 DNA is TGTGCCAGCAGCTTAGGTGTTGCAGGGGCCAACGTCCTGACTTTC. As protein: CASSLGVAGANVLTF.

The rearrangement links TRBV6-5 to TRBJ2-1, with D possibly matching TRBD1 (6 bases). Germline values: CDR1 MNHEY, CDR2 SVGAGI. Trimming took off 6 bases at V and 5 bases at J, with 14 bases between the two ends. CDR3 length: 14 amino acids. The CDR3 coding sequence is TGTGCCAGCAGGGGACAACCGTTAAACAATGAGCAGTTCTTC. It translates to CASRGQPLNNEQFF.

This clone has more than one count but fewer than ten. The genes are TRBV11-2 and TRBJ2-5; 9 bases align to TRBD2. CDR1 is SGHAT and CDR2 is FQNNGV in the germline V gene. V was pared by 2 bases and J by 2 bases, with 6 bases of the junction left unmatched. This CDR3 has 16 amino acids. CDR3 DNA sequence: TGTGCCAGCAGCTTAAATAGCGGGGGACCACAAGAGACCCAGTACTTC. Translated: CASSLNSGGPQETQYF.

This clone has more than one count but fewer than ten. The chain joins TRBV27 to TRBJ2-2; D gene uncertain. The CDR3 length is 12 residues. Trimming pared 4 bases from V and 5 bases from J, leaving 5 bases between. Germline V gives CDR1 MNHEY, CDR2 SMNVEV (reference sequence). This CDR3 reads CASSYFTGELFF. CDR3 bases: TGTGCCAGCAGTTATTTTACCGGGGAGCTGTTTTTT.

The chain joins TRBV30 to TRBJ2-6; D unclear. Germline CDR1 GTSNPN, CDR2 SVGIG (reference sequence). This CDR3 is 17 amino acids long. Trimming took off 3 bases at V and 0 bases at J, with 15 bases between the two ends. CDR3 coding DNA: TGTGCCTGGAGCGGTACCCGGCCCCGCTCTGGGGCCAACGTCCTGACTTTC. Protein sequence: CAWSGTRPRSGANVLTF. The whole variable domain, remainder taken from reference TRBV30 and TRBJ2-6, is SQTIHQWPATLVQPVGSPLSLECTVEGTSNPNLYWYRQAAGRGLQLLFYSVGIGQISSEVPQNLSASRPQDRQFILSSKKLLLSDSGFYLCAWSGTRPRSGANVLTFGAGSRLTVL.

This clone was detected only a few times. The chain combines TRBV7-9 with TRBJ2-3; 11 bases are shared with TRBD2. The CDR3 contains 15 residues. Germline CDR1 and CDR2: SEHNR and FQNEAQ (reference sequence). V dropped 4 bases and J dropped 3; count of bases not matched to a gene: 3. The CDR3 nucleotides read TGTGCCAGCAGCTCCCCTAGCGGGAGGACAGATACGCAGTATTTT. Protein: CASSSPSGRTDTQYF.

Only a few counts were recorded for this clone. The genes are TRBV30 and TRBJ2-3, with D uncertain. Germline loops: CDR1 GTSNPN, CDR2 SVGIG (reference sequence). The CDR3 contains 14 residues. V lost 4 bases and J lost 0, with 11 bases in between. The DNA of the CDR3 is TGTGCCTGGACGCCCGGACGGAGCACAGATACGCAGTATTTT. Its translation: CAWTPGRSTDTQYF.

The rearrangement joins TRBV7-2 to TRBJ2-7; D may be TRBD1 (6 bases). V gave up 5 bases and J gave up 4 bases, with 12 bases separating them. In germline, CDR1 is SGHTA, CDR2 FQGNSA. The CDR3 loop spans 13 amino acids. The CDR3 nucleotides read TGTGCCAGCAGCACCGGGACAACTTACGAGCAGTACTTC. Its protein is CASSTGTTYEQYF.

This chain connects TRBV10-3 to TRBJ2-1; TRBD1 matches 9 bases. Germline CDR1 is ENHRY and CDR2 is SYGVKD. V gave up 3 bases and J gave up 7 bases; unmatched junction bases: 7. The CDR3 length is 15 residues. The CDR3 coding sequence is TGTGCCATCAGTGAAGGACAGGGGAACCTGAATGAGCAGTTCTTC. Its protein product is CAISEGQGNLNEQFF.

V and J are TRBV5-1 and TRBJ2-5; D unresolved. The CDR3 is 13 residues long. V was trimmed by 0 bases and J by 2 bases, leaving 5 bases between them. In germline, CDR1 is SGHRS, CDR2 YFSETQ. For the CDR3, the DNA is TGCGCCAGCAGCTTGGGCAGTCAAGAGACCCAGTACTTC. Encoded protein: CASSLGSQETQYF.

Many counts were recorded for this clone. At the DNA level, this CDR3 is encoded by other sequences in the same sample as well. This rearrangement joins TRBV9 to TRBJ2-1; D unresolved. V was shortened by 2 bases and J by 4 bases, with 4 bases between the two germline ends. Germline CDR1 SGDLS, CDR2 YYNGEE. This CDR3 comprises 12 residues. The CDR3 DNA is TGTGCCAGCAGCGTCGGTTACAATGAGCAGTTCTTC. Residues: CASSVGYNEQFF. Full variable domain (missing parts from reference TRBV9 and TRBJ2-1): DSGVTQTPKHLITATGQRVTLRCSPRSGDLSVYWYQQSLDQGLQFLIQYYNGEERAKGNILERFSAQQFPDLHSELNLSSLELGDSALYFCASSVGYNEQFFGPGTRLTVL.

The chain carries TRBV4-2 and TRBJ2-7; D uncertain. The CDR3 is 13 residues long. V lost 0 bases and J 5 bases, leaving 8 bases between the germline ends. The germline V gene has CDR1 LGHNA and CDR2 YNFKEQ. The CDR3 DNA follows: TGTGCCAGCAGCCAAGATCGGGTCAACGAGCAGTACTTC. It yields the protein CASSQDRVNEQYF.

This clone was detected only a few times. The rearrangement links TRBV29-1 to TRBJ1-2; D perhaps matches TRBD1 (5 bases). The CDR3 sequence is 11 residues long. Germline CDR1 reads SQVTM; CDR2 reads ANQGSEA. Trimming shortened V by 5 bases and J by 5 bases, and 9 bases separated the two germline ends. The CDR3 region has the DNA TGCAGCGTTTCTCAGGGATATGGCTACACCTTC. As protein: CSVSQGYGYTF. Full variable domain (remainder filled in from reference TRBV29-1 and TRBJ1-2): SAVISQKPSRDICQRGTSLTIQCQVDSQVTMMFWYRQQPGQSLTLIATANQGSEATYESGFVIDKFPISRPNLTFSTLTVSNMSPEDSSIYLCSVSQGYGYTFGSGTRLTVV.

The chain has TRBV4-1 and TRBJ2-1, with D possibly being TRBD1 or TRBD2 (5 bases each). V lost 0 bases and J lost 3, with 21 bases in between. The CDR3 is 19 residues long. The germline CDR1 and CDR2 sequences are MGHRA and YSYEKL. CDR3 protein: CASSQDQLGLGTLYNEQFF. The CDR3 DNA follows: TGCGCCAGCAGCCAAGATCAATTGGGTTTGGGGACCCTCTACAATGAGCAGTTCTTC.

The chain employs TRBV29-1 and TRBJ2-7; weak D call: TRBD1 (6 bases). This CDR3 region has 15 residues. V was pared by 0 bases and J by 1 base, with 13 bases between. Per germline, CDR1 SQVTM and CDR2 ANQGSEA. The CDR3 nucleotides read TGCAGCGTTGAAGACAGGGACAAGGGGTCCTACGAGCAGTACTTC. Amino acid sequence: CSVEDRDKGSYEQYF.

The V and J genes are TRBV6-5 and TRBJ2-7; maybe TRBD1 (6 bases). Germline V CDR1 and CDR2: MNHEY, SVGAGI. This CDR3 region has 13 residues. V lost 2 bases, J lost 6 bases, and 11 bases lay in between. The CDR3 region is CASSYPGTSEQYV. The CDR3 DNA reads TGTGCCAGCAGTTACCCCGGGACATCCGAGCAGTACGTC.

The CDR3 bases are TGTGCCAGCAGTGAACAGACTAGCGGGAGCTACGAGCAGTACGTC. It yields the protein CASSEQTSGSYEQYV. This sequence joins TRBV2 and TRBJ2-7, with 12 bases that match TRBD2. The CDR3 runs 15 residues. From germline, CDR1 is SNHLY and CDR2 FYNNEI. V was clipped by 2 bases and J by 3 bases; unmatched bases: 2.

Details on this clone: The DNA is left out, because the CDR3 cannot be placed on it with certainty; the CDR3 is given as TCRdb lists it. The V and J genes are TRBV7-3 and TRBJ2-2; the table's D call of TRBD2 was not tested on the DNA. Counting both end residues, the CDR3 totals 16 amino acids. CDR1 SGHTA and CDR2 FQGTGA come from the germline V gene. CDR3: CASSLLSVASGADMFF.

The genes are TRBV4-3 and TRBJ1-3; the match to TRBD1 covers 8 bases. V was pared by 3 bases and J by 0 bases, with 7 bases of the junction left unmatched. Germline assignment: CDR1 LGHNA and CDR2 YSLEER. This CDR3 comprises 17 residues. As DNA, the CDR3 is TGCGCCAGCAGCCAGGGATCCGGGACAGGCTCTGGAAACACCATATATTTT. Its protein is CASSQGSGTGSGNTIYF.